A single sample is the source of the 2 T cell receptor beta chains below, sequenced in a study of CD8 T cells in ankylosing spondylitis. TCRdb re-derived calls from the 5' RACE reads in MiXCR, one entry per CDR3 protein. The table shows about 240,000 distinct CDR3 sequences, with approximately 12% occurring only once. The sample was blood, either unsorted or a sorted T cell fraction (not recorded which). Source of these receptors: a male donor with ankylosing spondylitis or in good health (not recorded which).

The chain links TRBV3-1 to TRBJ2-1, with 12 bases identical to TRBD2. CDR3 length: 14 residues. CDR1 and CDR2 from the germline V gene are LGHDT and YNNKEL (reference sequence). The junction had 8 bases not matched to a gene; V was cut back by 8 bases and J by 9 bases. CDR3 coding DNA: TGTGCCAGCGGGTTACTAGCGGGAGGTGCTGAGCAGTTCTTC. This encodes CASGLLAGGAEQFF.

This clonotype was detected many times. The chain is built from TRBV5-1 and TRBJ2-7, with D unresolved. The germline V gene has CDR1 SGHRS and CDR2 YFSETQ. The ends were cut back, 0 bases at V and 4 bases at J, with 11 bases in the middle. The CDR3 is 14 amino acids. The CDR3 DNA sequence: TGCGCCAGCAGCTTGGGGACCCGAGAGTACGAGCAGTACTTC. This translates into CASSLGTREYEQYF.